The source of this T cell receptor (beta chain) is a study of shared clonotypes between healthy human individuals. Looking at the study overall: A couple of women and a few men aged 18 to 49 served as donors. A donor's plate count was three for CD4 naive and three for CD4 memory; CD8 naive had two and CD8 memory one. Study-level results: Owing to a small donor count, the genetic and exposure-history diversity represented was limited. Researchers found naive subsets generally carried larger estimated richness than memory subsets.

Naive CD8 isolation took CD45RO-negative cells positively selected for CCR7 and excluded terminally differentiated effector memory CD45RA+ cells. The protocol was immunoSEQ multiplex PCR, while the TCRdb copy is restricted to in-frame clones and leaves out a portion. The sample contains roughly 2.1 million clones, more than 85% of which appear only once. Of note for this clone: The antigen remains unidentified.

The TCR comes from a man aged 18 to 30 in good health. Some clones in this sample may be carry-over from other donors' samples. The sample consisted of naive CD8+ T cells from PBMCs.

CDR3 protein: CASSWATGAKGNEQFF. The CDR3 nucleotides read TGCGCCAGCAGTTGGGCGACAGGGGCGAAAGGAAATGAGCAGTTCTTC. The rearrangement joins TRBV5-1 to TRBJ2-1; 8 nucleotides agree with TRBD1. V gave up 5 bases and J gave up 7 bases; unmatched junction bases: 14. The CDR3 runs 16 residues. Looked up from germline, CDR1 is SGHRS and CDR2 is YFSETQ.